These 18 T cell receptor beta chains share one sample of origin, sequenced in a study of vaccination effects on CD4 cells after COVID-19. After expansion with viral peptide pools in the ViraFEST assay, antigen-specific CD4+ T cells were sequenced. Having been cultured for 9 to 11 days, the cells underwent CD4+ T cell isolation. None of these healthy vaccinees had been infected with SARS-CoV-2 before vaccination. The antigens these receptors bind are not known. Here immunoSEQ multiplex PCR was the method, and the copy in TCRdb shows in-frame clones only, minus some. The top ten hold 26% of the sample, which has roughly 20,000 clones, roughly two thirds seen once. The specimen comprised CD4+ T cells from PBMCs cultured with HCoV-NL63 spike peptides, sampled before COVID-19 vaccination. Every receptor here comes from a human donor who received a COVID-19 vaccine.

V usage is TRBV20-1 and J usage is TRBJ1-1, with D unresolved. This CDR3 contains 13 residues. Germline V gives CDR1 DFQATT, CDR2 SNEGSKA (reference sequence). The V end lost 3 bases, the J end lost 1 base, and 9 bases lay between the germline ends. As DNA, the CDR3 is TGCAGTGCTAGTGCCAGACAGAACACTGAAGCTTTCTTT. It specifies CSASARQNTEAFF.

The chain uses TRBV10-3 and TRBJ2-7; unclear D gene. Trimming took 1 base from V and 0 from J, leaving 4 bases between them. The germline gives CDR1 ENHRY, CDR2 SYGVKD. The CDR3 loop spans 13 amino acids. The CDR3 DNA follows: TGTGCCATCAGTGAGTTCTCCTCCTACGAGCAGTACTTC. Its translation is CAISEFSSYEQYF.

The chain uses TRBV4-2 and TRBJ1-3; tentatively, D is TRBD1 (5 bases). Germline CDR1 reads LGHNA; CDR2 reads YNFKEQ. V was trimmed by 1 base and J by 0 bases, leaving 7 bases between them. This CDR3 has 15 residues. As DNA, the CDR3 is TGTGCCAGCAGCCAAGTTGGGGGCTCTGGAAACACCATATATTTT. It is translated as CASSQVGGSGNTIYF.

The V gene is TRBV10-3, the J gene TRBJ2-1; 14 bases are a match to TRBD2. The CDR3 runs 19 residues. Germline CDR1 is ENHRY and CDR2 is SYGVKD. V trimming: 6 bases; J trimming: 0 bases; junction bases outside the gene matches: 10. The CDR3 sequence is CAIRQGTSGGPSSYNEQFF. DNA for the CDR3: TGTGCCATCAGGCAGGGGACTAGCGGGGGTCCCAGCTCCTACAATGAGCAGTTCTTC.

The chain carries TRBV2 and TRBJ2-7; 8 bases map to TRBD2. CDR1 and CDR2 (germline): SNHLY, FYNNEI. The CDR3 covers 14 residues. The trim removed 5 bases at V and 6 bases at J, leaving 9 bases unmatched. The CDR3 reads CASSFSELAVEQYF. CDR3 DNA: TGTGCCAGCAGTTTCTCGGAACTAGCGGTCGAGCAGTACTTC.

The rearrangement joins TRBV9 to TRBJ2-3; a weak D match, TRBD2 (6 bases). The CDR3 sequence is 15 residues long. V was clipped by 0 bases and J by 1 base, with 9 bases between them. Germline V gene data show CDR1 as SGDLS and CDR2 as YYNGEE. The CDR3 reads CASSVGGMGTDTQYF. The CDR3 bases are TGTGCCAGCAGCGTAGGCGGGATGGGCACAGATACGCAGTATTTT.

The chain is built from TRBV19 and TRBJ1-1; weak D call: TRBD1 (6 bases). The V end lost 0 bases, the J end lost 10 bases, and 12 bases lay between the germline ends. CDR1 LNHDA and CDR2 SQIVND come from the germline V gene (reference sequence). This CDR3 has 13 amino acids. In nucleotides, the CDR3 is TGTGCCAGTAGTATAGACGGGGGGCAACGAGCTTTCTTT. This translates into CASSIDGGQRAFF. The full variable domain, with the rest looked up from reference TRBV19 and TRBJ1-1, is DGGITQSPKYLFRKEGQNVTLSCEQNLNHDAMYWYRQDPGQGLRLIYYSQIVNDFQKGDIAEGYSVSREKKESFPLTVTSAQKNPTAFYLCASSIDGGQRAFFGQGTRLTVV.

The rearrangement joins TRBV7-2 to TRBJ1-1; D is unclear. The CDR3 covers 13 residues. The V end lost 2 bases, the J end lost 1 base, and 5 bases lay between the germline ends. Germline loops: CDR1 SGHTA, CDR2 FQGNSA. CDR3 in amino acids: CASSLWENTEAFF. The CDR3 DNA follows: TGTGCCAGCAGCTTATGGGAGAACACTGAAGCTTTCTTT.

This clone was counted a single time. The CDR3 region has the DNA TGTGCCAGTAGTATGGGCCTAGCGGGGGAATACGAGCAGTACTTC. It translates to CASSMGLAGEYEQYF. The V call is TRBV19, the J call TRBJ2-7, with 10 nucleotides matching TRBD2. In germline, CDR1 is LNHDA, CDR2 SQIVND (reference sequence). V gave up 3 bases and J gave up 4 bases; unmatched junction bases: 6. The CDR3 has 15 amino acids.

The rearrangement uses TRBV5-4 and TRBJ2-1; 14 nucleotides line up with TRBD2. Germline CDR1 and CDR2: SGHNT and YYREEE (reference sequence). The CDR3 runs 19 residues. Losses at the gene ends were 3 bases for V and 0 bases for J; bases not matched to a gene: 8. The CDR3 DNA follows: TGTGCCAGCAGCTCCCCCGGGACTAGCGGGAGCGGCTCCTACAATGAGCAGTTCTTC. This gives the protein CASSSPGTSGSGSYNEQFF.

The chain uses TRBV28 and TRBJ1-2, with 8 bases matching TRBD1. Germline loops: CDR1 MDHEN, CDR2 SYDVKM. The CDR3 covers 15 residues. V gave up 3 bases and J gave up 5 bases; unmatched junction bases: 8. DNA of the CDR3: TGTGCCAGCAGTTTTGCAGGGGGCGAGGGATATGGCTACACCTTC. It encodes CASSFAGGEGYGYTF.

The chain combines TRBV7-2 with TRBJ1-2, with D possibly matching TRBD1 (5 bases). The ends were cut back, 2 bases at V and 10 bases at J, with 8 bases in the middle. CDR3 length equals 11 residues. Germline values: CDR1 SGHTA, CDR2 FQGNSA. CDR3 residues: CASSLTGAYTF. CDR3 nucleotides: TGTGCCAGCAGCTTAACAGGTGCCTACACCTTC.

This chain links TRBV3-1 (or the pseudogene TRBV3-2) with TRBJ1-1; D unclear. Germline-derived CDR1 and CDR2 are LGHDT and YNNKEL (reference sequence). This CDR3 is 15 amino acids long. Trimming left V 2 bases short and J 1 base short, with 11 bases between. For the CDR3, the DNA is TGTGCCAGCAGCCAAACCGGACGGACGAACACTGAAGCTTTCTTT. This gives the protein CASSQTGRTNTEAFF.

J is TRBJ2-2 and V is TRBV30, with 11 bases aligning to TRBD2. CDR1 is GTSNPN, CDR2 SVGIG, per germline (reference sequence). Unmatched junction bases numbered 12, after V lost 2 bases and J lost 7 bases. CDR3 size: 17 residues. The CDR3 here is CAWSSGSGGGPNGELFF. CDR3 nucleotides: TGTGCCTGGAGTTCGGGTAGCGGGGGGGGTCCCAACGGGGAGCTGTTTTTT.

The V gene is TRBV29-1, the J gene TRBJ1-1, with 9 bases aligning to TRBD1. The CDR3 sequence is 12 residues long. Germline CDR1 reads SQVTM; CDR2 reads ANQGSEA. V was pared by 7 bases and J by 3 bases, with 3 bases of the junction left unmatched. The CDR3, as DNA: TGCAGCGCCTGGGACAGGGACACTGAAGCTTTCTTT. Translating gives CSAWDRDTEAFF.

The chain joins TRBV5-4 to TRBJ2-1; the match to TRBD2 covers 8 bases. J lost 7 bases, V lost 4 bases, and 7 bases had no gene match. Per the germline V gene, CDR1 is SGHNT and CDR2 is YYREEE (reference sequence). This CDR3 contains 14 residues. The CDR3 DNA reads TGTGCCAGCAGCCTTCCGGGACTAGGGAATGAGCAGTTCTTC. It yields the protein CASSLPGLGNEQFF.

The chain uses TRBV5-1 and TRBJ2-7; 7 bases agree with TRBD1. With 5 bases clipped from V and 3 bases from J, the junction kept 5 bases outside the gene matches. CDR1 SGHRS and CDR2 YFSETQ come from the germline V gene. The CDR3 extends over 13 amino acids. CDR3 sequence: CASSADRHYEQYF. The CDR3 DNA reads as TGCGCCAGCAGTGCGGACAGGCACTACGAGCAGTACTTC.

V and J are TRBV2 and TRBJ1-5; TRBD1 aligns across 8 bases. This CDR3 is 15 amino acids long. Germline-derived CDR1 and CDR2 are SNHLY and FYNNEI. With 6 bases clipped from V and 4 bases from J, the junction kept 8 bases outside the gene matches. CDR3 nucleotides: TGTGCCAGCAGGGGAACAGGGGGACCAAATCAGCCCCAGCATTTT. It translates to CASRGTGGPNQPQHF. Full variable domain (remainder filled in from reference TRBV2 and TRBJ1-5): EPEVTQTPSHQVTQMGQEVILRCVPISNHLYFYWYRQILGQKVEFLVSFYNNEISEKSEIFDDQFSVERPDGSNFTLKIRSTKLEDSAMYFCASRGTGGPNQPQHFGDGTRLSIL.